These 20 T cell receptor beta chains came from one sample sequenced in a study of T cell changes during pregnancy in multiple sclerosis. Assay: immunoSEQ multiplex PCR; the TCRdb copy retains only in-frame clones and omits some. The table includes 70,000 or so clones, about nine tenths detected once. The source material was peripheral blood, sampled in the third trimester of pregnancy. The receptor set was obtained from a female donor in good health, enrolled as a control in a pregnancy study.

The gene calls are TRBV6-1 and TRBJ1-5; unclear D gene. V lost 3 bases and J lost 0, with 9 bases in between. Germline CDR1 is MNHNS and CDR2 is SASEGT. CDR3 length: 15 residues. CDR3 sequence (DNA): TGTGCCAGCAGTGAGGGGAGCTATAGCAATCAGCCCCAGCATTTT. It encodes CASSEGSYSNQPQHF.

V usage is TRBV5-4 and J usage is TRBJ2-5; 7 nucleotides agree with TRBD1. The CDR3 covers 13 residues. The V segment lost 3 bases and the J segment 7 bases; nucleotides outside the gene matches: 6. CDR1 is SGHNT, CDR2 YYREEE, per germline (reference sequence). Here the CDR3 reads CASSSDRVATQYF. The CDR3 DNA is TGTGCCAGCAGCTCCGACAGGGTGGCGACCCAGTACTTC.

The table lists this clone with a few counts. This rearrangement joins TRBV30 to TRBJ1-2, with D perhaps TRBD1 (6 bases). V was pared by 5 bases and J by 7 bases, with 14 bases between. The germline V gene encodes CDR1 GTSNPN and CDR2 SVGIG (reference sequence). This CDR3 is 12 amino acids long. Here the CDR3 reads CAWSRGGLGYTF. In nucleotides, the CDR3 is TGTGCCTGGTCTAGGGGGGGGCTTGGCTACACCTTC.

The sample holds one count of this clone. The rearrangement links TRBV19 to TRBJ1-4; the D gene is possibly TRBD1 (5 bases). This CDR3 contains 12 residues. V lost 6 bases and J lost 8, with 10 bases in between. The germline CDR1 and CDR2 sequences are LNHDA and SQIVND (reference sequence). CDR3 nucleotides: TGTGCCAGTAGAGAGACAGACGAAAAACTGTTTTTT. This translates into CASRETDEKLFF.

The rearrangement uses TRBV28 and TRBJ1-1; no clear D gene. The ends were cut back, 3 bases at V and 8 bases at J, with 13 bases in the middle. In germline, CDR1 is MDHEN, CDR2 SYDVKM. The CDR3 sequence is 13 residues long. CDR3 bases: TGTGCCAGCAGTTTGGAAACTGCGGGGGAAGCTTTCTTT. Protein: CASSLETAGEAFF.

The chain joins TRBV7-8 to TRBJ1-1; no clear D. V lost 2 bases, J lost 6 bases, and 19 bases lay in between. CDR1 and CDR2 (germline): SGHVS, FQNEAQ. The CDR3 length is 16 residues. CDR3: CASSLFRGLFYPEAFF. The CDR3 nucleotides read TGTGCCAGCAGCTTATTTCGGGGTTTGTTTTACCCTGAAGCTTTCTTT. The full variable domain, its missing parts supplied by reference TRBV7-8 and TRBJ1-1, is GAGVSQSPRYKVAKRGQDVALRCDPISGHVSLFWYQQALGQGPEFLTYFQNEAQLDKSGLPSDRFFAERPEGSVSTLKIQRTQQEDSAVYLCASSLFRGLFYPEAFFGQGTRLTVV.

A word on this clone: This CDR3 is also generated by other DNA sequences in the sample. J is TRBJ1-2 and V is TRBV7-2, with 7 positions matching TRBD1. The CDR3 is 14 residues long. The germline gives CDR1 SGHTA, CDR2 FQGNSA. The V and J ends lost 1 base and 1 base, in that order; junction bases with no gene match: 0. The DNA for the CDR3 is TGTGCCAGCAGCTTAGGACAGGGTAACTATGGCTACACCTTC. It yields the protein CASSLGQGNYGYTF.

V and J are TRBV5-4 and TRBJ2-1; 8 bases agree with TRBD2. The V segment lost 4 bases and the J segment 4 bases; nucleotides outside the gene matches: 10. This CDR3 is 16 amino acids long. The V gene's germline CDR1 is SGHNT and CDR2 YYREEE (reference sequence). The CDR3 nucleotides are TGTGCCAGCAGCCTTTCCCTACTAGCGGAATACAATGAGCAGTTCTTC. This translates into CASSLSLLAEYNEQFF.

The rearrangement joins TRBV7-2 to TRBJ1-1; TRBD1 aligns across 8 bases. The CDR3 covers 15 residues. CDR1 is SGHTA, CDR2 FQGNSA, per germline. V trimming: 3 bases; J trimming: 0 bases; junction bases outside the gene matches: 3. The CDR3 nucleotides are TGTGCCAGCAGCTTTGACAGGGGAATGAACACTGAAGCTTTCTTT. This translates into CASSFDRGMNTEAFF.

J is TRBJ2-1 and V is TRBV27; 7 nucleotides agree with TRBD2. V shed 3 bases, J shed 8 bases, and the junction held 7 bases outside the gene matches. The CDR3 loop spans 14 amino acids. Germline values: CDR1 MNHEY, CDR2 SMNVEV (reference sequence). CDR3 in amino acids: CASSFGSGGYEQFF. The CDR3 DNA is TGTGCCAGCAGTTTCGGGTCGGGGGGTTATGAGCAGTTCTTC.

This CDR3 is CASSQVGSPTASGNTIYF. The CDR3 bases are TGTGCCAGCAGCCAAGTCGGTTCCCCGACAGCGTCTGGAAACACCATATATTTT. The V and J genes are TRBV4-2 and TRBJ1-3; D possibly corresponds to TRBD1 (5 bases). The V end was cut by 1 base, the J end by 1 base, with 17 bases between. The CDR3 is 18 amino acids. Per the germline V gene, CDR1 is LGHNA and CDR2 is YNFKEQ.

V usage is TRBV2 and J usage is TRBJ1-5, with a tentative D call TRBD1 (5 bases). V was trimmed by 5 bases and J by 0 bases, leaving 20 bases between them. Germline V lookup: CDR1 SNHLY, CDR2 FYNNEI. The CDR3 length is 18 residues. As DNA, the CDR3 is TGTGCCAGCAGTTCAGGTCGGGGCGCGGGATATAGCAATCAGCCCCAGCATTTT. Translated, it gives CASSSGRGAGYSNQPQHF.

This clone was seen more than once but under ten times. The V call is TRBV19, the J call TRBJ1-5; the D is unclear. This CDR3 is 15 amino acids long. Germline V gives CDR1 LNHDA, CDR2 SQIVND (reference sequence). With 3 bases removed from V and 0 bases from J, the gap between germline ends came to 9 bases. CDR3 loop: CASSMGANSNQPQHF. Here the CDR3 DNA reads TGTGCCAGTAGTATGGGCGCGAATAGCAATCAGCCCCAGCATTTT.

The sample holds a few counts of this clone. The same CDR3 can be traced to other DNA sequences in this sample. The CDR3 DNA is TGCGCCAGCAGCCAAGATCGCGGTAATCAGCCCCAGCATTTT. Protein product: CASSQDRGNQPQHF. The chain combines TRBV4-3 with TRBJ1-5; no definite D call. V gave up 0 bases and J gave up 4 bases, with 7 bases separating them. This CDR3 contains 14 residues. Germline V CDR1 and CDR2: LGHNA, YSLEER.

The CDR3 sequence is CASSQGQGIYEQYF. DNA of the CDR3: TGCGCCAGCAGCCAAGGCCAGGGGATCTACGAGCAGTACTTC. The chain employs TRBV4-1 and TRBJ2-7, with D possibly TRBD1 on 6 matching bases. Germline V gene lookup returns CDR1 MGHRA and CDR2 YSYEKL. The CDR3 consists of 14 residues. The V end was cut by 1 base, the J end by 3 bases, with 10 bases between.

The rearrangement links TRBV9 to TRBJ2-1; 12 bases align to TRBD2. V trimming: 4 bases; J trimming: 5 bases; junction bases outside the gene matches: 4. This CDR3 has 15 residues. Per germline, CDR1 SGDLS and CDR2 YYNGEE. CDR3 in amino acids: CASSTRTSGNNEQFF. Written as DNA, the CDR3 is TGTGCCAGCAGCACCCGGACTAGCGGGAACAATGAGCAGTTCTTC.

The chain joins TRBV5-1 to TRBJ1-1; 7 bases agree with TRBD1. Per the germline V gene, CDR1 is SGHRS and CDR2 is YFSETQ. The CDR3 consists of 14 residues. Trimming at V came to 0 bases and at J to 2 bases, leaving 1 base not matched to a gene. CDR3 nucleotides: TGCGCCAGCAGCTTGGGGGACAGAAACACTGAAGCTTTCTTT. It yields the protein CASSLGDRNTEAFF.

This chain links TRBV27 with TRBJ2-7, with TRBD2 as a possible D gene (5 bases). The CDR3 runs 13 residues. Germline V gene data show CDR1 as MNHEY and CDR2 as SMNVEV (reference sequence). The V end was cut by 5 bases, the J end by 1 base, with 9 bases between. CDR3 sequence (DNA): TGTGCCAGCAGTCTACGGGGTTCCTACGAGCAGTACTTC. The encoded protein is CASSLRGSYEQYF.

The J gene is TRBJ2-7, the V gene TRBV28; D is ambiguous. V was cut by 8 bases and J by 3 bases, with 11 bases left in between. The germline gives CDR1 MDHEN, CDR2 SYDVKM. This CDR3 is 12 amino acids long. For the CDR3, the DNA is TGTGCCAGCTCCCCGAGTCTCTACGAGCAGTACTTC. This sequence encodes CASSPSLYEQYF.

The chain combines TRBV27 with TRBJ2-1, with TRBD2 identical over 9 bases. Looked up from germline, CDR1 is MNHEY and CDR2 is SMNVEV (reference sequence). Trimming removed 5 bases from V and 1 base from J; junction bases left unmatched: 3. This CDR3 is built from 15 residues. CDR3: CASSTAGGSYNEQFF. The CDR3 DNA is TGTGCCAGCAGTACCGCGGGAGGGTCCTACAATGAGCAGTTCTTC.